Listed below are T cell receptor beta chains from one sample, sequenced in a study of regulatory T cells in long-lasting Graves disease. TCRdb redid the calling of the multiplex PCR reads with MiXCR, one entry per CDR3 protein. The data contain 450,000 to 700,000 distinct CDR3 sequences, about 13% of them singletons. These same data were also listed under a study on T cells in Graves' hyperthyroidism and ophthalmopathy.

This sample comprised peripheral blood mononuclear cells (PBMCs), obtained at new diagnosis, from a patient treated with antithyroid drugs. Receptors originate from a man aged 30-40 years with Graves disease. Each CDR3 is given with its conserved first and last residue. D genes are given only for firm matches.

CASSLHRASEQYF	TRBV5-1	TRBJ2-7	-
CASSLDSPLEQYF	TRBV5-1	TRBJ2-7	-
CATSDHGLAGSDTQYF	TRBV24-1	TRBJ2-3	TRBD2
CASSLQSGQETQYF	TRBV11-2	TRBJ2-5	-
CASSFGGVNTGELFF	TRBV5-6	TRBJ2-2	-
CAWSSTFGNTIYF	TRBV30	TRBJ1-3	-
CASSPAGRLQETQYF	TRBV18	TRBJ2-5	-
CASSRVGSTEAFF	TRBV7-2	TRBJ1-1	-
CASSEVQGGSYEQYF	TRBV6-1	TRBJ2-7	TRBD1
CASSVRGRLTF	TRBV9	TRBJ1-2	TRBD1
CASSLGAGVYNEQFF	TRBV5-1	TRBJ2-1	TRBD2
CASSTQGGRETQYF	TRBV11-2	TRBJ2-5	TRBD1
CAWSSTGVPEETQYF	TRBV30	-	-
CASSVPKRGVNEQFF	TRBV19	TRBJ2-1	TRBD2
CASSGPDSQRYEQYF	TRBV2	TRBJ2-7	-
CASRASGYEQYF	TRBV27	TRBJ2-7	-
CASSFAGNTIYF	TRBV5-6	TRBJ1-3	-
CASSQVGDYGVQYF	TRBV3-1	TRBJ2-7	-
CASSQEGAGDEQFF	TRBV3-1	TRBJ2-1	TRBD2
CASSRTGQSNQPQHF	TRBV6-1	TRBJ1-5	-
CASSFVSYNSPPHF	TRBV7-2	TRBJ1-6	-
CASSPLIGVTEAFF	TRBV7-8	TRBJ1-1	-
CASSSSGRGTQYF	TRBV11-2	TRBJ2-5	-
CSVPSAGIGDEQYF	TRBV29-1	TRBJ2-7	-
CASSPTGVGTEAFF	TRBV14	TRBJ1-1	TRBD1
CASSPQGGYNEQFF	TRBV7-9	TRBJ2-1	-
CASSSPLTKNIQYF	TRBV27	TRBJ2-4	-
CASSPPTIGFYEQYF	TRBV7-9	TRBJ2-7	-
CASSRLLGLAGAEQFF	TRBV6-2/TRBV6-3	TRBJ2-1	TRBD2
CASSPRGTVIETQYF	TRBV9	TRBJ2-5	-
CSAYPGTATNEKLFF	TRBV20-1	TRBJ1-4	-
CASSQSRTAEAFF	TRBV14	TRBJ1-1	-
CSASQGMVGTDTQYF	TRBV20-1	TRBJ2-3	-
CASSLGGENIQYF	TRBV5-1	TRBJ2-4	-
CASNNAASGRNEQFF	TRBV27	TRBJ2-1	-
CASRAGSGNTIYF	TRBV19	TRBJ1-3	-
CASSDAFANYGYTF	TRBV28	TRBJ1-2	-
CASSYERGRVSEQYF	TRBV6-5	TRBJ2-7	-
CSAARAGTSGYEQYF	TRBV20-1	TRBJ2-7	TRBD2
CASSDLLENYGYTF	TRBV6-1	TRBJ1-2	-
CASSVGRVSNEQFF	TRBV9	TRBJ2-1	-
CSADPLAEGYEQYF	TRBV20-1	TRBJ2-7	-
CATSDPGTGRETQYF	TRBV24-1	TRBJ2-5	TRBD1
CASSLDMGGNQPQHF	TRBV11-2	TRBJ1-5	-
CSVEGQLNTEAFF	TRBV29-1	TRBJ1-1	-
CASSLTGWAEAFF	TRBV5-1	TRBJ1-1	TRBD1